One sample yielded the 13 T cell receptor beta chains listed below, sequenced in a study of T cell changes during pregnancy in multiple sclerosis (dated by TCRdb to between 2017 and 2020). Receptors were amplified or captured by the immunoSEQ multiplex PCR assay. The immuneACCESS repertoire file appears here via TCRdb, limited to in-frame rearrangements. These files lack a portion of the clones; in checked studies, under half of the deficit traces to unresolved V genes, and the cause of the others is not known. Here the sample has tens of thousands of clones; around 90% occur a single time. Roughly 0.5% of the sample belongs to the ten largest clones. The sequenced sample was CD4+ T cells from peripheral blood mononuclear cells, obtained in the second trimester of pregnancy. These receptors all stem from a female donor in good health, enrolled as a control in a pregnancy study.

The V gene is TRBV5-4, the J gene TRBJ2-5; 9 bases map to TRBD2. Losses at the gene ends were 4 bases for V and 2 bases for J; bases not matched to a gene: 9. The CDR3 sequence is 16 residues long. Germline V gives CDR1 SGHNT, CDR2 YYREEE (reference sequence). CDR3 sequence (DNA): TGTGCCAGCAGCCCGAGCGGGGGGCGCTCACAAGAGACCCAGTACTTC. Protein product: CASSPSGGRSQETQYF.

J is TRBJ2-5 and V is TRBV27, with D maybe TRBD2 (7 bases). V was shortened by 8 bases and J by 2 bases, with 18 bases between the two germline ends. Per germline, CDR1 MNHEY and CDR2 SMNVEV (reference sequence). The CDR3 totals 15 residues. CDR3 nucleotide sequence: TGTGCCAGCCCTTATCGGGGGGCGGGACAAGAGACCCAGTACTTC. Amino acid sequence: CASPYRGAGQETQYF.

The chain joins TRBV2 to TRBJ1-1; D is possibly TRBD1 (6 bases). The CDR3 is made up of 13 amino acids. The V end lost 4 bases, the J end lost 7 bases, and 13 bases lay between the germline ends. Germline V gives CDR1 SNHLY, CDR2 FYNNEI. CDR3 coding DNA: TGTGCCAGCAGTGTTTCCCTACAGGGTGAAGCTTTCTTT. Translating it yields CASSVSLQGEAFF.

This chain links TRBV9 with TRBJ2-1; tentative D call: TRBD2 (5 bases). This CDR3 contains 13 residues. Germline loops: CDR1 SGDLS, CDR2 YYNGEE. V was clipped by 0 bases and J by 8 bases, with 9 bases between them. The CDR3 loop reads CASSVAGVYEQFF. For the CDR3, the DNA is TGTGCCAGCAGCGTAGCCGGGGTCTATGAGCAGTTCTTC.

The sample holds one count of this clone. The chain combines TRBV15 with TRBJ2-1, with TRBD1 identical over 7 bases. The germline CDR1 and CDR2 sequences are LNHNV and YYDKDF (reference sequence). This CDR3 contains 16 residues. With 4 bases clipped from V and 0 bases from J, the junction kept 6 bases outside the gene matches. The CDR3 loop is CATSTSTGRSYNEQFF. DNA of the CDR3: TGTGCCACCAGCACGTCGACAGGGCGCTCCTACAATGAGCAGTTCTTC.

The chain employs TRBV10-3 and TRBJ2-7; 10 bases are a match to TRBD1. Germline lookup yields CDR1 ENHRY and CDR2 SYGVKD. The CDR3 loop spans 13 amino acids. V dropped 8 bases and J dropped 2; count of bases not matched to a gene: 3. The CDR3 DNA reads TGTGCCATCGGGACAGGGGAAACCTACGAGCAGTACTTC. It translates to CAIGTGETYEQYF.

The chain joins TRBV6-6 to TRBJ2-7, with D unclear. The germline V and J ends were trimmed by 2 bases and 0 bases, with 8 bases remaining between them. CDR1 is MNHNY and CDR2 is SVGAGI in the germline V gene (reference sequence). The CDR3 consists of 14 residues. For the CDR3, the DNA is TGTGCCAGCAGTTACAGGAGCAGCTCCTACGAGCAGTACTTC. Protein product: CASSYRSSSYEQYF.

The V and J genes are TRBV18 and TRBJ2-5, with 9 bases lining up with TRBD1. From germline, CDR1 is KGHSH and CDR2 LQKENI. The CDR3 is 14 amino acids. V trimming: 3 bases; J trimming: 7 bases; junction bases outside the gene matches: 6. CDR3 coding DNA: TGTGCCAGCTCACCGCGGGGGACAGGGATGACCCAGTACTTC. This codes for CASSPRGTGMTQYF.

The genes are TRBV7-3 and TRBJ2-1; TRBD1 matches at 7 bases. This CDR3 comprises 16 residues. Trimming took 5 bases from V and 0 from J; bases not matched to a gene: 7. Germline values: CDR1 SGHTA, CDR2 FQGTGA. The CDR3 DNA reads as TGTGCCAGCAGCATGACAGGGCTCAGCTCCTACAATGAGCAGTTCTTC. Translated, it gives CASSMTGLSSYNEQFF.

The chain employs TRBV5-5 and TRBJ1-5; 7 bases align to TRBD1. The length of the CDR3 is 14 residues. Unmatched junction bases numbered 6, after V lost 4 bases and J lost 5 bases. CDR1 is SGHKS, CDR2 YYEKEE, per germline (reference sequence). The CDR3 sequence is CASSVQGGHQPQHF. The CDR3 DNA reads TGTGCCAGCAGCGTACAAGGGGGCCATCAGCCCCAGCATTTT.

The V gene is TRBV7-3, the J gene TRBJ2-6; D remains ambiguous. The CDR3 runs 14 residues. The V gene's germline CDR1 is SGHTA and CDR2 FQGTGA. Trimming removed 5 bases from V and 0 bases from J, with 5 bases in between. The CDR3 loop is CASSPSSGANVLTF. CDR3 bases: TGTGCCAGCAGCCCATCCTCTGGGGCCAACGTCCTGACTTTC.

V gene TRBV6-5 combines with J gene TRBJ2-2; D is perhaps TRBD1 (5 bases). The germline V gene has CDR1 MNHEY and CDR2 SVGAGI. Trimming stripped 7 bases from V and 5 bases from J, with 17 bases between. The CDR3 is 15 amino acids. This chain's CDR3 is CASKKWGERTGELFF. The CDR3 DNA reads TGTGCCAGCAAGAAGTGGGGCGAGAGAACCGGGGAGCTGTTTTTT.

This chain joins TRBV6-5 and TRBJ1-2, with 7 positions matching TRBD1. After removal of 5 bases from V and 1 base from J, the junction contained 7 bases not matched to a gene. The CDR3 totals 15 residues. Germline V gene sequence: CDR1 MNHEY, CDR2 SVGAGI. Here the CDR3 reads CASSPTTGSNYGYTF. CDR3 DNA: TGTGCCAGCAGTCCAACGACAGGGAGTAACTATGGCTACACCTTC.